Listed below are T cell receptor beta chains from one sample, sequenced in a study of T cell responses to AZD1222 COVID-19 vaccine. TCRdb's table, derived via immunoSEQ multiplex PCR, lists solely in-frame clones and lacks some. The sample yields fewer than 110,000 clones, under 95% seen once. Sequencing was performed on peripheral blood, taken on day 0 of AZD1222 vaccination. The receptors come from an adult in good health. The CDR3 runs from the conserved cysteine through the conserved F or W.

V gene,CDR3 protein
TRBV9,CASSVAADSYEQYF
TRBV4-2,CASSQDGQEGNYGYTF
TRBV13,CASSLPHRTGREQFF
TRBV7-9,CASSFPLDRGGNTIYF
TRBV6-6,CASSYSGLAYEQYF
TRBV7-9,CASSLGPASSYEQYF
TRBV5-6,CASSAYRVGGTEAFF
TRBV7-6,CASSLGGTGGQYF
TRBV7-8,CASEWVRGDTGELFF
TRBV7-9,CASSLEGRNLYGYTF
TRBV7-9,CASSLTDRYSPLHF
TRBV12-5,CASGPSWAQNYEQYF
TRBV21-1,CASSKASSYNSPLHF
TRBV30,CAWSGKGRENTEAFF
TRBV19,CASSGPYEQYF
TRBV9,CASSVGQGAWGYTF
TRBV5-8,CASSTLLAGGNNEQFF
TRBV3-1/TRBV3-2,CASSQVVLAGGPGETQYF
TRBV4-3,CASSRDTNTGELFF
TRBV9,CASSPTPEAEQYF
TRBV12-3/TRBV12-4,CASSSDISPLHF
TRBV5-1,CASKTDPNQETQYF
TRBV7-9,CASSFLTGGNSPLHF
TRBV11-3,CASSSGPVTGELFF
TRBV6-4,CASSDLRTGKDNEQFF
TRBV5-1,CASRPLASGANVLTF
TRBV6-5,CASSYVRFADTQYF